The rows below give T cell receptor beta chains drawn from one sample of a study of blood T cell repertoires in COVID-19. Data came from immunoSEQ multiplex PCR; TCRdb stores just in-frame clones and leaves some out. This table has around 140,000 clones, about nine tenths appearing once. Source material: peripheral blood. The receptors were gathered from a woman between 70 and 85 years old with COVID-19, enrolled during active disease. Each CDR3 is given with its conserved first and last residue. The D gene is left open where the match is weak. Some rows have no size entry. The others give once, few or many, or a class for an expanded clone.

- 16 TRBJ1-6 TRBV6-5 - CASSYGESSYNSPLHF TGTGCCAGCAGTTACGGAGAGAGCTCCTATAATTCACCCCTCCACTTT
- 15 TRBJ2-7 TRBV10-1 TRBD2 CASSDERGASYEQYF TGCGCCAGCAGTGATGAGCGGGGGGCTTCCTACGAGCAGTACTTC
- 15 TRBJ1-5 TRBV7-2 - CASSLGRSRNQPQHF TGTGCCAGCAGCTTAGGTAGGAGTCGGAATCAGCCCCAGCATTTT
- 17 TRBJ1-3 TRBV5-4 TRBD1 CASSYRDRLKFGNTIYF TGTGCCAGCAGCTACCGGGACAGGCTAAAGTTTGGAAACACCATATATTTT
- 15 TRBJ1-1 TRBV18 TRBD1 CASSRTGQGNTEAFF TGTGCCAGCTCCCGGACAGGGCAGGGGAACACTGAAGCTTTCTTT
- 15 TRBJ2-1 TRBV6-5 TRBD1 CATVGQGAIGNEQFF TGTGCCACCGTCGGACAGGGGGCGATAGGCAATGAGCAGTTCTTC
- 15 TRBJ1-3 TRBV6-1 - CASSEGHGVRNTIYF TGTGCCAGCAGTGAAGGTCACGGGGTACGGAACACCATATATTTT
once 15 TRBJ2-7 TRBV6-6 TRBD1 CASSSSGTGGGEQYF TGTGCCAGCAGTTCGTCCGGGACAGGGGGCGGCGAGCAGTACTTC
- 14 TRBJ1-5 TRBV20-1 - CSASRDGRDQPQHF TGCAGTGCTAGTAGGGATGGGAGGGATCAGCCCCAGCATTTT
- 14 TRBJ1-1 TRBV10-1 - CASIPVTGNTEAFF TGCGCCAGCATCCCTGTGACAGGGAACACTGAAGCTTTCTTT
- 13 TRBJ2-7 TRBV5-6 TRBD2 CASSAGLVYEQYF TGTGCCAGCAGCGCAGGACTAGTCTACGAGCAGTACTTC
- 14 TRBJ1-4 TRBV7-9 TRBD1 CASSSDRADEKLFF TGTGCCAGCAGTTCGGACAGGGCTGATGAAAAACTGTTTTTT
- 14 TRBJ1-2 TRBV7-9 - CASSPAGGDYGYTF TGTGCCAGCAGCCCTGCGGGGGGCGACTATGGCTACACCTTC
- 15 TRBJ2-7 TRBV6-1 - CASSDEGQGSYEQYF TGTGCCAGCAGTGATGAAGGGCAGGGATCCTACGAGCAGTACTTC
- 15 TRBJ2-7 TRBV7-9 - CASRKGENRVNEQYF TGTGCCAGCAGGAAGGGAGAGAACAGGGTCAACGAGCAGTACTTC
few 16 TRBJ1-2 TRBV7-2 TRBD1 CASSLSPRYRGYGYTF TGTGCCAGCAGCCTCTCACCACGCTACAGGGGCTATGGCTACACCTTC
- 16 TRBJ1-6 TRBV9 - CASSVGGGHGNSPLHF TGTGCCAGCAGCGTCGGGGGGGGGCACGGGAATTCACCCCTCCACTTT
- 15 TRBJ1-6 TRBV5-4 - CASSMGGVYNSPLHF TGTGCCAGCAGCATGGGGGGGGTCTATAATTCACCCCTCCACTTT
- 15 TRBJ2-7 TRBV14 TRBD2 CASSQDGEGTYEQYF TGTGCCAGCAGCCAAGATGGGGAGGGAACCTACGAGCAGTACTTC
- 13 TRBJ1-4 TRBV5-8 - CASSPQSLRELFF TGTGCCAGCAGCCCACAGTCATTGCGGGAACTGTTTTTT
- 16 TRBJ2-2 TRBV9 - CASSVEASSNTGELFF TGTGCCAGCAGCGTAGAGGCTAGTTCGAACACCGGGGAGCTGTTTTTT
few 15 TRBJ2-5 TRBV27 - CASSDPRTAKETQYF TGTGCCAGCAGTGACCCCCGGACAGCCAAGGAGACCCAGTACTTC
- 14 TRBJ2-7 TRBV5-1 - CASSLEGSSYEQYF TGCGCCAGCAGCTTGGAGGGGTCCTCCTACGAGCAGTACTTC
- 13 TRBJ1-1 TRBV7-8 - CASSLDSNTEAFF TGTGCCAGCAGCTTAGACAGTAATACTGAAGCTTTCTTT